The present TCR beta chain was sequenced within a study of cytomegalovirus exposure and HLA in healthy donors (dated by TCRdb to 2017 to 2019). Background for the entire study: According to an earlier analysis of 587 of the donors, 150 million to 200 million T cells yielded 120 million or so unique TCR beta sequences and more than 250 Gb of sequence data. An early release that covered approximately 600 HLA-typed donors contained around 330 gigabases of sequencing data and around 85 million unique TCR sequences. The genetic ancestry cluster associated with self-reported Caucasian donors included 81% of the approximately 400 genotyped donors. The study aimed to test whether signatures of past pathogen exposure could be identified by cataloging public T cell receptors. The study used immunosequencing to profile the T cell repertoires of several hundred subjects and linked those repertoires to cytomegalovirus serostatus. Besides the first cohort of some 670 subjects, a separate validation cohort made up of 120 different subjects was used. To predict cytomegalovirus infection status, the study brought together high-throughput TCR immunosequencing, statistical association of individual TCRs with disease status, and machine learning. To study patterns of TCR occurrence, a later analysis re-analyzed previously published TCR beta repertoires from around 700 donors and added high-resolution HLA genotyping. The later analysis used no new phenotypic data to find candidate immune exposures, relying instead on TCR beta sequences and their occurrence across donors. In an earlier analysis of 587 of the donors, high-throughput TCR beta sequencing was used to judge whether each TCR beta V gene segment behaved as functional or pseudogenic. Donor age, sex, ethnicity and CMV serostatus were collected together with the repertoire data. Genome-wide SNP genotypes for about 65% of the 666 donors were used in a later genetic analysis, which treated that subset as a discovery cohort. All discovery cohort repertoires had been generated using a single sequencing platform. HLA typing covered class I and class II loci at four-digit resolution. The number of typed donors differed by locus: about 629-630 for A, B, C, DRB1 and DQB1; about 520 for DQA1; some 610 for DPA1; and around 470 for DPB1. About 5 DR-DQ haplotypes were handled as single units for association and clustering, since linkage in the cohort was strong. On average, 235,054 unique TCR beta nucleotide sequences were sequenced per donor among 398 genotyped donors of the cohort, with 15% to 20% of those sequences being non-productive.

As to this clone: Its antigen remains undetermined. Nothing much larger sits one base from this clone, and base qualities are not available.

In total, roughly 670 healthy bone marrow donors made up the cohort. Cohort members were all nominally healthy when sampled, although unrecorded immune exposures were likely present. The donor tested CMV seronegative, placing the donor among the roughly 400 seronegative members of the cohort. A peripheral blood sample was collected from each donor, and TCR beta sequencing was performed on peripheral blood mononuclear cells. Genomic DNA was extracted from the blood cell samples with the Qiagen DNeasy Blood Extraction Kit. The CDR3 contains 15 residues, cysteine and valine counted. Of all the DNA, just the CDR3 is kept, 45 bases in frame from base 1. CDR1 and CDR2 were assigned from the germline V gene as MGHRA and YSYEKL. Unmatched junction bases come to 10, with V trimmed by 4 bases and J by 6 bases. The method was the immunoSEQ multiplex PCR assay. For the multiplex PCR, a mixture combining 60 forward primers for TCR Vbeta segments and 13 reverse primers for TCR Jbeta segments was used. The CDR3 region of rearranged TCR beta genes was amplified from genomic DNA with a multiplex PCR assay. The Illumina HiSeq System was used to sequence the amplified TCR beta libraries as 87-base-pair reads. Regarding the original processing steps: Across the 500 to 750 repertoires, a later analysis counted 80 million or so unique TCR beta chains, around 11 million of which were shared by at least two donors. A nearest-neighbor algorithm error-corrected the raw reads and collapsed the reads into unique sequences, merging closely related sequences to remove PCR and sequencing errors. To assign V, D and J gene segments, CDR3 sequences were aligned to IMGT reference sequences. Each retained sequence needed at least a six-nucleotide match to both a V gene segment and a J gene segment. A rearrangement was called productive if the CDR3 had no stop codons and remained in frame with V and J, and every other rearrangement was called non-productive. CDR3 was defined by IMGT convention, running from the second conserved V-encoded cysteine to the conserved J-encoded phenylalanine. The earlier analysis of a few hundred of the donors excluded any sequence lacking an unambiguous match to a single V gene segment. In an earlier analysis of around 600 of the donors, V segments were called functional above 56.7% productive rearrangements and were called segregating when the between-donor standard deviation exceeded 5%. A statistical classification framework was built for diagnosing cytomegalovirus status from the catalog of TCR beta chain sequences. In a later analysis, V and J genes were assigned by comparing TCR nucleotide sequences against IMGT/GENE-DB human TR gene sequences. The TCRdist pipeline was used in a later analysis to assign CDR3 sequences and most-parsimonious VDJ recombination scenarios. In a later analysis, each TCR beta chain was defined by its CDR3 amino acid sequence together with its V-gene family, and reads without a unique V-gene family were excluded. In a later analysis, approximately 590 highly shared, low-generation-probability nucleotide sequences were removed to address suspected cross-contamination and a sequencing artifact. In a later analysis, a clonal expansion index for each public chain was calculated from normalized within-repertoire ranks of inferred template counts. Generation probabilities in a later analysis came from a VDJ recombination model fitted to out-of-frame rearrangements, and those results were checked against IGoR. A later analysis scored TCR-TCR, TCR-HLA and TCR-CMV co-occurrence with hypergeometric tests, applying a repertoire-size bias correction to TCR pairs. A later analysis estimated false discovery rates by permuting HLA or CMV assignments 20 times. In a later analysis, co-occurring TCRs were grouped using DBSCAN, and TCRdist sequence similarity was added for clustering within HLA-allele-positive subsets. Repertoires with fewer than 30,000 or more than 120,000 public chains, plus five repertoires with anomalous nucleotide sharing, were excluded from co-occurrence clustering. Held by TCRdb, this immuneACCESS table contains in-frame sequences only and omits some clones. Under half of the omission traces to an unresolved V gene where checked; the cause of the rest is unknown. V and J calls and clone size are as listed in that table; D and trimming were resolved from the DNA. The sample table holds some 140,000 clones, of which 65% to 80% were seen once. Approximately 2.6% of the sample is taken by the ten largest.

Broader findings and caveats from the paper: A further reported finding was that TCR beta sequences accurately predicted the HLA-A and HLA-B alleles for most subjects in the first cohort. In a later analysis, 16,951 TCR beta sequences were associated with specific HLA alleles at a false discovery rate of 0.05. When HLA alleles, especially DR and DQ, strongly co-occurred, TCR associations were difficult to assign to individual alleles. The authors suggested that the approach could potentially be generalized to other disease states and immunological phenotypes. The only immune exposure information available for the cohort was CMV serostatus. Correlated functional status among segregating V segments might be attributable to linkage disequilibrium, but an unknown experimental factor could not be ruled out. In an earlier analysis of around 600 of the donors, most TCR beta V segments were observed in productive rearrangements about 87% or about 30% of the time, broadly matching IMGT annotations. Around 16 rarely observed V segments, including chromosome 9 orphons, were excluded from the earlier analysis of about 500 of the donors because counts were too low. The 87-base-pair reads could not distinguish some IMGT-functional V segments, including TRBV6-2 and TRBV6-3, so those segments were excluded. Because some donors lacked HLA typing at each locus, the association tests relied only on the typed subset. In a later analysis, HLA-associated TCR beta chains were found to be more clonally expanded and to have lower generation probabilities than equally common non-associated chains. In a later genetic analysis, a missense DCLRE1C variant was associated with V-gene and J-gene trimming of TCR beta chains, and the association was replicated in an independent cohort. The study gave a list of 150 to 200 TCR beta chains associated with cytomegalovirus. In both the original and validation cohorts, the classifier was reported to diagnose cytomegalovirus status with high specificity and sensitivity. In vitro tests confirmed that a few of the cytomegalovirus-associated TCR beta chains recognize cytomegalovirus antigens. Most CMV-associated TCR beta chains appeared to be HLA-restricted in a later analysis, and the HLA associations seemed to be driven largely by CMV exposure. Compared with the roughly 600-donor mean, donors in an Asian-associated ancestry cluster had fewer N-insertions in productive TCRs, according to a later genetic analysis. Several of the top co-occurrence clusters appeared to be linked to parvovirus B19, influenza, CMV and Epstein-Barr virus, according to a later analysis. A cluster of highly shared sequence variants was judged likely to represent a technical artifact of the sequencing pipeline. In a later analysis, TCR association rates were found to vary across HLA loci, with the most associated TCRs seen for DRB1 alleles and the fewest for HLA-C alleles. While some public TCRs were present in many individuals, most TCR sequences turned up only very rarely across donors. In this cohort, only TCR beta chains were sequenced, and detectable features were limited by the absence of alpha or paired-chain data. Sequencing depth was assumed to be roughly uniform across donors in the presence/absence analyses, though that assumption may not hold.

Rearrangement joined TRBV4-1 to TRBJ2-7, with TRBD1 matching 9 junction bases. The sample taken for sequencing was PBMCs. The receptor was derived from a man aged 18 to 29 in good health and CMV-seronegative. The CDR3 is CASSRNPRGQGEQYV. At the DNA level, the sequence is TGCGCCAGCAGCCGCAACCCAAGGGGACAGGGCGAGCAGTACGTC.